These 17 T cell receptor beta chains originate from one sample sequenced in a study of blood T cells in healthy people across ages. With a J-beta primer mix and a sample-barcoded 5' primer, a second PCR ran roughly 6 to 11 cycles. TCRdb reprocessed the 5' RACE reads via MiXCR and lists one record per CDR3 protein. The sample lists hundreds of thousands of distinct CDR3 sequences, about 61% seen once, with about a quarter in the top ten. The sample was blood. Every receptor here comes from a middle-aged man in good health.

The chain carries TRBV27 and TRBJ1-2; D unclear. Per the germline V gene, CDR1 is MNHEY and CDR2 is SMNVEV (reference sequence). CDR3 length: 15 amino acids. Trimming stripped 11 bases from V and 4 bases from J, with 23 bases between. The CDR3 DNA reads as TGTGCCGGTAGAAAGGCCCCTGAGGAGAGCTATGGCTACACCTTC. It is translated as CAGRKAPEESYGYTF.

On this clonotype itself: One end of the junction is discordant with germline, which a read error may explain. V and J are TRBV12-3 or TRBV12-4 and TRBJ2-1; D is unresolved. This CDR3 has 14 residues. The CDR3, as DNA: TGTGCCGGCAGTTTCCAGCCTTCGGACAATGAGCAGTTCTTC. The encoded protein is CAGSFQPSDNEQFF.

The chain has TRBV6-2 or TRBV6-3 and TRBJ2-7; TRBD2 aligns across 10 bases. V shed 5 bases, J shed 2 bases, and the junction held 12 bases outside the gene matches. The length of the CDR3 is 17 residues. Looked up from germline, CDR1 is MNHEY and CDR2 is SVGEGT. In DNA form, the CDR3 reads TGTGCCAGCAGTCCGCTAGCGGGAGTAAGTGGAGCCTACGAGCAGTACTTC. Translated: CASSPLAGVSGAYEQYF.

The chain employs TRBV5-1 and TRBJ1-2, with 9 bases identical to TRBD1. J was trimmed by 2 bases and V by 6 bases; bases with no gene match: 8. Germline loops: CDR1 SGHRS, CDR2 YFSETQ. This CDR3 is built from 15 residues. The CDR3 region has the DNA TGCGCCAGCACTCGCGGGGACAGGGACAACTATGGCTACACCTTC. Translation: CASTRGDRDNYGYTF.

J is TRBJ1-2 and V is TRBV6-1; no clear D. V was pared by 1 base and J by 5 bases, with 14 bases between. This CDR3 contains 15 residues. CDR1 MNHNS and CDR2 SASEGT come from the germline V gene. The CDR3 bases are TGTGCCAGCAGTGAAGATGCAGGTTCTTCATATGGCTACACCTTC. Translated: CASSEDAGSSYGYTF.

V and J are TRBV20-1 and TRBJ2-4, with D maybe TRBD1 (5 bases). Trimming stripped 3 bases from V and 10 bases from J, with 13 bases between. Germline V gene sequence: CDR1 DFQATT, CDR2 SNEGSKA (reference sequence). This CDR3 region has 12 residues. DNA for the CDR3: TGCAGTGCTAGGGATGACAGTCGGATTCAGTACTTC. This sequence encodes CSARDDSRIQYF.

This chain connects TRBV29-1 to TRBJ2-5; 10 bases align to TRBD2. Germline CDR1 is SQVTM and CDR2 is ANQGSEA. The CDR3 contains 14 residues. Losses at the gene ends were 4 bases for V and 11 bases for J; bases not matched to a gene: 13. CDR3 amino acids: CSVGGLAAYNEQYF. CDR3 in DNA: TGCAGCGTTGGCGGACTAGCGGCCTACAATGAGCAGTACTTC.

This clonotype was seen only a few times. The chain combines TRBV27 with TRBJ2-7, with a tentative D call TRBD1 (6 bases). The CDR3 length is 16 residues. CDR1 and CDR2 (germline): MNHEY, SMNVEV (reference sequence). Between the trimmed V and J ends, which lost 0 bases and 3 bases, there was a span of 15 bases. The CDR3, as DNA: TGTGCCAGCAGTTTATCCGACGGGACACTTAGCTACGAGCAGTACTTC. Translating it yields CASSLSDGTLSYEQYF.

This clonotype was detected a few times. A junction boundary mismatches the germline segment, possibly from a read error. The chain employs TRBV5-1 and TRBJ2-5; the D is unclear. Germline V gene sequence: CDR1 SGHRS, CDR2 YFSETQ. This CDR3 is 14 amino acids long. CDR3 nucleotide sequence: TGTGCCAGCAGCTTAGAGACGGTACAAGAGACCCAGTACTTC. It is translated as CASSLETVQETQYF.

The chain employs TRBV5-6 and TRBJ2-4, with 8 bases aligning to TRBD1. Matching the DNA end better, TRBJ2-7 makes the J call doubtful. The CDR3 contains 14 residues. The germline V gene has CDR1 SGHDT and CDR2 YYEEEE. The CDR3 nucleotides read TGTGCCAGCAGGGGGACAGGTCCCTACTACGAGCAGTACTTC. This codes for CASRGTGPYYEQYF.

The gene calls are TRBV7-2 and TRBJ2-3; either TRBD1 or TRBD2 may supply D (5 bases each). Trimming removed 5 bases from V and 5 bases from J, with 17 bases in between. Germline-derived CDR1 and CDR2 are SGHTA and FQGNSA. The CDR3 totals 15 residues. Written as DNA, the CDR3 is TGTGCCAGCAGCCCTCGTGGGGGTAATGTAGATACGCAGTATTTT. Translation: CASSPRGGNVDTQYF.

The gene calls are TRBV3-1 and TRBJ1-5; D ambiguous. V was shortened by 1 base and J by 3 bases, with 10 bases between the two germline ends. Per germline, CDR1 LGHDT and CDR2 YNNKEL (reference sequence). The CDR3 runs 15 residues. In DNA form, the CDR3 reads TGTGCCAGCAGCCAAGGACAATCCTTCAATCAGCCCCAGCATTTT. This translates into CASSQGQSFNQPQHF.

This chain connects TRBV6-2 or TRBV6-3 to TRBJ2-4, with 9 bases matching TRBD1. The J call is doubtful: the DNA matches TRBJ2-7 better. The CDR3 extends over 14 amino acids. In germline, CDR1 is MNHEY, CDR2 SVGEGT. CDR3: CASTWGGTGYEQYF. CDR3 in DNA: TGTGCCAGCACCTGGGGCGGGACAGGGTACGAGCAGTACTTC.

This chain's CDR3 is CASSQDGTSTDTQYF. The CDR3 nucleotides are TGCGCCAGCAGCCAAGATGGTACTAGCACAGATACGCAGTATTTT. The chain joins TRBV4-3 to TRBJ2-3; no clear D gene. V was pared by 0 bases and J by 0 bases, with 7 bases between. CDR1 and CDR2 (germline): LGHNA, YSLEER. The CDR3 is 15 residues long.

This clonotype appeared many times. V gene TRBV29-1 combines with J gene TRBJ1-2; 8 positions match TRBD1. V trimming: 4 bases; J trimming: 0 bases; junction bases outside the gene matches: 13. CDR1 is SQVTM, CDR2 ANQGSEA, per germline. The CDR3 covers 17 residues. The CDR3 coding sequence is TGCAGCGTTGCAGGTCGCCAGGGGGCGCGGGCTAACTATGGCTACACCTTC. Translated, it gives CSVAGRQGARANYGYTF.

J is TRBJ2-7 and V is TRBV7-2; D remains unclear. This CDR3 spans 15 amino acids. Trimming pared 2 bases from V and 2 bases from J, leaving 13 bases between. In germline, CDR1 is SGHTA, CDR2 FQGNSA. The CDR3: CASSLRQASAYEQYF. In nucleotides, the CDR3 is TGTGCCAGCAGCTTACGGCAGGCCTCAGCCTACGAGCAGTACTTC. The complete variable domain, with remaining parts taken from reference TRBV7-2 and TRBJ2-7, reads GAGVSQSPSNKVTEKGKDVELRCDPISGHTALYWYRQSLGQGLEFLIYFQGNSAPDKSGLPSDRFSAERTGGSVSTLTIQRTQQEDSAVYLCASSLRQASAYEQYFGPGTRLTVT.

This clonotype was found many times. J is TRBJ2-5 and V is TRBV2; D is unresolved. The germline V gene has CDR1 SNHLY and CDR2 FYNNEI. The V end was cut by 7 bases, the J end by 1 base, with 16 bases between. The CDR3 is made up of 15 amino acids. CDR3 protein: CASKARGSPQETQYF. The DNA for the CDR3 is TGTGCCAGCAAGGCCCGCGGCAGCCCCCAAGAGACCCAGTACTTC.